This T cell receptor beta chain is from a study of blood T cell repertoires in COVID-19 (dated by TCRdb to the early 2020s). Study-wide context: Samples covering the acute and convalescent phases of COVID-19 were provided by collaborators in the United States, Italy and Spain. The material from the prospective study consisted of cDNA or gDNA derived from T cells, B-cell-depleted T cells, or PBMCs. The dataset comprised deeply sampled blood TCRbeta repertoires from subjects exposed to, actively infected with, or recovered from COVID-19. The repertoires were made available in a free public database intended to serve as a resource for research on the immune response to SARS-CoV-2. The samples were drawn from the first 160 participants of the ongoing ImmuneRACE study and from some 1,300 subjects provided by 6 global collaborators. Sample metadata almost always included a de-identified subject ID, COVID-19 status, age in years and sex. Where HLA class I and class II types were available, the types were taken from metadata supplied by the sample provider, not from assay-based typing.

TCRbeta CDR3 regions were amplified from genomic DNA by means of the immunoSEQ Assay, a bias-controlled multiplex PCR. As for the original processing: The number of nucleated cells in each sample was estimated from the amplification of reference gene primers within the assay. To quantify the absolute abundance of each unique TCRbeta CDR3 rearrangement, sequence reads were collapsed and filtered. Productive Simpson clonality was computed per sample as the square root of Simpson's diversity index over productive rearrangements. Sourced from immuneACCESS, this table was stored by TCRdb with only in-frame sequences that have V and J called. A share of the clones is absent; for the studies checked, an unresolved V gene accounts for under half, and the remainder has no known explanation. The V and J calls and the clone size are those of that table, but D and trimming were determined from the DNA. A total of 120,000 or so clones appear in this sample, about 75% of them only once. The ten largest clones represent 16% of the sample.

Broad study findings and their caveats: The quantity of clinical and demographic metadata differed by source and by participant and was supplied without curation.

V and J are trimmed by 0 bases and 10 bases, and the gene matches miss 5 bases of the junction. CDR1 and CDR2, looked up from the germline V gene, are SGHTA and FQGTGA. Reading from cysteine to phenylalanine, the CDR3 counts 15 amino acids. Only the CDR3 part of the read is kept: 45 bases, read in frame from the first base. As regards this clone: Its target antigen remains unknown. No base-level quality is on record; no much larger clone is a single base apart.

Each collaborating institution followed its own protocols to collect whole blood in K2EDTA tubes. Collaborator samples were shipped for TCRbeta analysis as frozen whole blood, isolated PBMCs, or DNA extracted from either sample type. The receptor was derived from a woman of 80 years or more with active or convalescent COVID-19. This chain joins TRBV7-3 to TRBJ2-1, and 11 junctional nucleotides match TRBD2. The sample was peripheral blood. The CDR3 here reads CASSLTFSGRGEQFF. The DNA is TGTGCCAGCAGCTTAACGTTTAGCGGGAGGGGAGAGCAGTTCTTC.